Listed below are T cell receptor beta chains from one sample, sequenced in a study of shared clonotypes between healthy human individuals. TCRdb's table, derived via immunoSEQ multiplex PCR, lists solely in-frame clones and lacks some. The profile shows more than 90,000 clones, about two thirds of them singletons. The sample was memory CD8+ T cells sorted from blood. Receptors originate from a man aged 25 to 40 in good health. CDR3s include the opening cysteine and the closing phenylalanine or tryptophan. The D gene is left open where the match is weak. Only part of the rows carry a size: once, few, many, or a class if the clone is expanded.

d_gene | j_gene | len | abundance | v_gene | CDR3nt | CDR3aa
TRBD2 | TRBJ2-5 | 16 | - | TRBV19 | TGTGCCAGTAGTCCGGCTCTAGCGGGAATGGGAGAGACCCAGTACTTC | CASSPALAGMGETQYF
TRBD1 | TRBJ2-6 | 17 | - | TRBV19 | TGTGCCAGTAGTGCTAAACCGACAGGGGCTGGGGCCAACGTCCTGACTTTC | CASSAKPTGAGANVLTF
TRBD2 | TRBJ2-1 | 18 | - | TRBV25-1 | TGTGCCAGCAGTGAACCTCGCCGACTAGCGGCCTCCTACAATGAGCAGTTCTTC | CASSEPRRLAASYNEQFF
- | TRBJ1-5 | 15 | - | TRBV10-3 | TGTGCCATCAGTGATGGTCAATCTAGCAATCAGCCCCAGCATTTT | CAISDGQSSNQPQHF
- | TRBJ2-6 | 18 | - | TRBV27 | TGTGCCAGCAGTTTGGTGGCAGAGCCTTTCTCTGGGGCCAACGTCCTGACTTTC | CASSLVAEPFSGANVLTF
TRBD2 | TRBJ2-1 | 13 | - | TRBV7-9 | TGTGCCAGCAGACTAGCGGACTGGAATGAGCAGTTCTTC | CASRLADWNEQFF
- | TRBJ2-3 | 18 | - | TRBV7-8 | TGTGCCAGCAGCTTACCGAGGAAGTGGTGGGCAGATGCAGATACGCAGTATTTT | CASSLPRKWWADADTQYF
- | TRBJ1-4 | 15 | once | TRBV4-3 | TGCGCCAGCAGCCACGGTGGGACACTCTATGAAAAACTGTTTTTT | CASSHGGTLYEKLFF
- | TRBJ2-7 | 15 | - | TRBV11-2 | TGTGCCAGCAGCCTGTCGTCAGCGACACGGAGCGAGCAGTACTTC | CASSLSSATRSEQYF
- | TRBJ1-3 | 15 | few | TRBV2 | TGTGCCAGCAGGCCCTCCATAAGTTCTGGAAACACCATATATTTT | CASRPSISSGNTIYF
- | TRBJ2-3 | 16 | - | TRBV5-4 | TGTGCCAGCAGCTTGGTCGGCGGGTTGGGAACAGATACGCAGTATTTT | CASSLVGGLGTDTQYF
TRBD2 | TRBJ2-7 | 16 | - | TRBV9 | TGTGCCAGCAGCGTAGGAGGTGGACTAGCAGAATACGAGCAGTACTTC | CASSVGGGLAEYEQYF
TRBD1 | TRBJ2-6 | 16 | - | TRBV27 | TGTGCCAGCAGTCCACTGACAGGGGCTGGGGCCAACGTCCTGACTTTC | CASSPLTGAGANVLTF